Shown below are 5 T cell receptor beta chains from a single sample sequenced in a study of human T cells and chemical hapten exposure. Time point meaning: patch test 3, about 24 weeks after DPC sensitization. Documented treatment: therapeutic diphenylcyclopropenone sensitization with weekly scalp DPC. TCRdb re-called the RACE reads with MiXCR, one entry per CDR3 protein. The sample carries some 89,000 distinct CDR3 sequences, roughly 27% recorded once. The source was whole blood, collected in connection with sensitization to the hapten diphenylcyclopropenone (DPC). All receptors derive from a man aged 40-55 years with alopecia areata. Some clones in this sample may be carry-over from other donors' samples.

In this sample, this clonotype turned up a few times. This chain links TRBV6-6 with TRBJ1-6; 7 bases align to TRBD1. V gave up 7 bases and J gave up 7 bases; unmatched junction bases: 7. CDR3 length equals 14 residues. Germline CDR1 MNHNY, CDR2 SVGAGI (reference sequence). The CDR3: CASTQGGWNSPLHF. The CDR3 DNA sequence: TGTGCCAGCACTCAGGGGGGGTGGAATTCACCCCTCCACTTT.

A single count supports this clonotype. The chain links TRBV10-2 to TRBJ1-1; D not certain. The ends were cut back, 1 base at V and 0 bases at J, with 12 bases in the middle. The CDR3 consists of 16 residues. In germline, CDR1 is WSHSY, CDR2 SAAADI. CDR3 residues: CASSELGRGLNTEAFF. The CDR3 nucleotides are TGCGCCAGCAGTGAGTTGGGCCGAGGATTGAACACTGAAGCTTTCTTT.

This rearrangement joins TRBV12-3 or TRBV12-4 to TRBJ1-5, with D tentatively TRBD1 (6 bases). This CDR3 contains 13 residues. V gave up 3 bases and J gave up 7 bases, with 10 bases separating them. The CDR3 DNA follows: TGTGCCAGCAGTTTGGGGGGCGGGCAGCCCCAGCATTTT. Amino acid sequence: CASSLGGGQPQHF.

A few counts support this clonotype. V usage is TRBV7-2 and J usage is TRBJ2-7; 7 positions agree with TRBD2. Germline trimming cut 3 bases from V and 1 base from J; bases unmatched to any gene: 3. The CDR3 runs 14 residues. Per germline, CDR1 SGHTA and CDR2 FQGNSA. In DNA form, the CDR3 reads TGTGCCAGCAGCTTCCACGGGGGGTCCTACGAGCAGTACTTC. Its protein is CASSFHGGSYEQYF.

This sequence joins TRBV5-5 and TRBJ1-5; D is possibly TRBD1 (6 bases). Per the germline V gene, CDR1 is SGHKS and CDR2 is YYEKEE (reference sequence). The CDR3 sequence is 16 residues long. Trimming removed 0 bases from V and 0 bases from J, with 10 bases in between. In nucleotides, the CDR3 is TGTGCCAGCAGCTTGGCCACAGGGAATAGCAATCAGCCCCAGCATTTT. Residues: CASSLATGNSNQPQHF.